The rows below give T cell receptor beta chains drawn from one sample of a study of blood T cell repertoires in COVID-19. The table came from immunoSEQ multiplex PCR; TCRdb's copy has only in-frame clones and leaves some out. The data show roughly 310,000 clones, with almost 90% seen just once and under 3.5% held by the top ten. Sample: peripheral blood. Receptors were obtained from a woman aged 25 to 45 with COVID-19, enrolled during active disease. The conserved cysteine and the conserved F or W are not part of the CDR3 here. The order of the fields is V gene, CDR3 length, J gene, CDR3 protein.

>TRBV7-3|13|TRBJ2-3
ASSSGTSGSDTQY
>TRBV6-1|11|TRBJ2-2
ASSEIRTGELF
>TRBV15|15|TRBJ2-1
ATSRDSATGSYNEQF
>TRBV7-9|11|TRBJ2-7
ASSPSGAYEQY
>TRBV9|14|TRBJ1-3
ASSLQGATSGNTIY
>TRBV12-3/TRBV12-4|11|TRBJ1-6
ASSRGHNSPLH
>TRBV30|10|TRBJ1-5
AWGRINQPQH
>TRBV9|13|TRBJ2-1
ASTRAAARHNEQF
>TRBV6-5|12|TRBJ1-2
ASIGQGRAYGYT
>TRBV19|10|TRBJ1-5
ASNLRDQPQH
>TRBV19|15|TRBJ1-5
ASSIRADPGHNQPQH
>TRBV9|12|TRBJ2-5
ASSVQGITETQY
>TRBV19|14|TRBJ2-5
ASSPPFGRGKETQY
>TRBV3-1/TRBV3-2|14|TRBJ1-5
ASSQGGMGSNQPQH
>TRBV5-1|14|TRBJ2-2
ASSLTGQGSTGELF
>TRBV7-2|11|TRBJ1-1
ASSLNRYTEAF
>TRBV30|11|TRBJ1-2
AWSAGTVYGYT
>TRBV9|13|TRBJ2-1
ASSSGGSSYNEQF
>TRBV11-2|14|TRBJ2-7
ASSLGQGGGLYEQY
>TRBV19|12|TRBJ2-3
ASVGQGGTDTQY
>TRBV5-1|9|TRBJ2-7
ASRDSGGQY
>TRBV5-6|11|TRBJ1-1
ASGKREATEAF
>TRBV27|13|TRBJ1-2
ASSPNSPGQYGYT
>TRBV7-6|15|TRBJ2-7
ASSLDRSGGRAHEQY
>TRBV7-2|15|TRBJ2-7
ASSLRTSGDAGHEQY
>TRBV4-1|14|TRBJ2-7
ASSQDLLQGTYEQY
>TRBV30|12|TRBJ1-5
AWSRVVSNQPQH
>TRBV28|13|TRBJ2-6
ASRGQISGANVLT
>TRBV5-6|16|TRBJ2-3
ASSLEASGRAWTDTQY
>TRBV5-4|13|TRBJ2-1
ATTRRLADNPEQF
>TRBV6-1|12|TRBJ1-2
ASSEGPANYGYT
>TRBV15|11|TRBJ2-1
ATSRDPDYEQF
>TRBV15|14|TRBJ2-1
ATSRDLFATYNEQF
>TRBV5-1|11|TRBJ1-1
ASSYRLNTEAF
>TRBV7-2|13|TRBJ2-7
ASSLEDRPSYEQY
>TRBV7-9|13|TRBJ2-5
ASSWGQGEQETQY
>TRBV30|9|TRBJ1-2
AWSPGGGYT
>TRBV30|13|TRBJ1-2
AWSDGQGASYGYT
>TRBV7-3|15|TRBJ2-1
ASSLSSGGSSYNEQF
>TRBV2|13|TRBJ2-3
ASKSQGQYTDTQY
>TRBV5-4|13|TRBJ2-1
ASSLSSGTINEQF
>TRBV19|13|TRBJ1-2
ASSTNLDRPYGYT
>TRBV19|13|TRBJ1-6
ASSDVGQGNSPLH
>TRBV7-3|10|TRBJ2-3
ASSHSGSPQY
>TRBV2|10|TRBJ1-1
ASSLRQGEAF
>TRBV5-1|14|TRBJ1-4
ASRPGQSITNEKLF
>TRBV9|11|TRBJ1-1
ASSATLRGEAF
>TRBV3-1/TRBV3-2|12|TRBJ1-1
ASSQGGRGPEAF
>TRBV6-5|11|TRBJ2-1
ASSQMGAGEQF
>TRBV18|10|TRBJ1-1
ASSPPGTEAF
>TRBV9|14|TRBJ2-3
ASSVDLGSSADTQY
>TRBV21-1|15|TRBJ2-4
ASSKVGKGLFRNIQY
>TRBV14|14|TRBJ2-2
ASSQISTEYTGELF